What follows are 26 T cell receptor beta chains derived from one specimen sequenced in a study of T cell repertoires and HLA-DP antigens. What these receptors recognize is not known. Only in-frame clones appear in the TCRdb table, and some are missing; sequencing was by immunoSEQ multiplex PCR. The data hold 55,000 to 80,000 clones, with roughly 75% observed a single time. Sequencing used CD4+ T cells from PBMCs. These receptors all come from a man in his 60s in good health and CMV-seronegative.

The table lists this clone with a few counts. V and J are TRBV5-1 and TRBJ2-1; 9 positions agree with TRBD2. With V trimmed by 0 bases and J by 15 bases, 7 bases remained unmatched. Germline CDR1 SGHRS, CDR2 YFSETQ. The CDR3 contains 13 residues. The CDR3 loop is CASSLGLAEIGFF. DNA for the CDR3: TGCGCCAGCAGCTTGGGACTAGCGGAGATAGGGTTCTTC.

The J gene is TRBJ1-1, the V gene TRBV4-2, with 9 bases lining up with TRBD1. The trim removed 4 bases at V and 5 bases at J, leaving 8 bases unmatched. Germline assignment: CDR1 LGHNA and CDR2 YNFKEQ. The CDR3 consists of 15 residues. The CDR3, as DNA: TGTGCCAGCAGCCCCCGGGGACAGGGTGGGACTGAAGCTTTCTTT. It encodes CASSPRGQGGTEAFF.

The J gene is TRBJ2-2, the V gene TRBV11-2; D is possibly TRBD1 (5 bases). V gave up 5 bases and J gave up 8 bases, with 12 bases separating them. The CDR3 spans 13 residues. The germline gives CDR1 SGHAT, CDR2 FQNNGV. The CDR3 sequence: CASSRSRVGELFF. Written as DNA, the CDR3 is TGTGCCAGCAGCCGTAGCAGGGTGGGGGAGCTGTTTTTT.

This chain joins TRBV27 and TRBJ2-5, with 12 bases aligning to TRBD2. V trimming: 6 bases; J trimming: 5 bases; junction bases outside the gene matches: 1. The germline V gene has CDR1 MNHEY and CDR2 SMNVEV (reference sequence). The CDR3 has 13 amino acids. CDR3 sequence (DNA): TGTGCCAGCAGCGGACTAGCGGGGGAGACCCAGTACTTC. Amino acid sequence: CASSGLAGETQYF.

The V call is TRBV7-2, the J call TRBJ2-4; no clear D gene. CDR1 SGHTA and CDR2 FQGNSA come from the germline V gene. Trimming took off 0 bases at V and 1 base at J, with 13 bases between the two ends. The CDR3 has 17 residues. The CDR3 DNA reads as TGTGCCAGCAGCTTAGCGATGGGCATTGTCGCCAAAAACATTCAGTACTTC. Its protein is CASSLAMGIVAKNIQYF.

The CDR3 loop is CASSVGGAGELFF. The CDR3 coding sequence is TGTGCCAGCAGCGTAGGCGGGGCCGGGGAGCTGTTTTTT. The chain links TRBV9 to TRBJ2-2, with a tentative D call TRBD2 (6 bases). The ends were cut back, 0 bases at V and 6 bases at J, with 6 bases in the middle. Germline loops: CDR1 SGDLS, CDR2 YYNGEE. CDR3 size: 13 residues.

The J gene is TRBJ2-1, the V gene TRBV7-2; 11 bases are shared with TRBD2. CDR1 and CDR2 from the germline V gene are SGHTA and FQGNSA. The V and J ends lost 0 bases and 5 bases, in that order; junction bases with no gene match: 3. The CDR3 is 16 residues long. The CDR3 reads CASSLARTSGHNEQFF. CDR3 nucleotide sequence: TGTGCCAGCAGCTTAGCGCGGACTAGCGGGCACAATGAGCAGTTCTTC.

This clone showed up just once. This chain joins TRBV10-3 and TRBJ2-5; D call uncertain. Per germline, CDR1 ENHRY and CDR2 SYGVKD. This CDR3 is built from 13 residues. Trimming stripped 3 bases from V and 2 bases from J, with 7 bases between. CDR3 amino acids: CAISERVQETQYF. The CDR3 DNA sequence: TGTGCCATCAGTGAACGGGTTCAAGAGACCCAGTACTTC.

The chain joins TRBV5-1 to TRBJ1-2, with TRBD1 as a possible D gene (6 bases). Germline lookup yields CDR1 SGHRS and CDR2 YFSETQ. The CDR3 spans 15 residues. The ends were cut back, 4 bases at V and 0 bases at J, with 13 bases in the middle. Here the CDR3 reads CASSLRGGPNYGYTF. CDR3 bases: TGCGCCAGCAGCCTTCGGGGGGGCCCTAACTATGGCTACACCTTC.

The chain joins TRBV5-4 to TRBJ2-6; no firm D call. Trimming left V 1 base short and J 4 bases short, with 3 bases between. CDR3 length: 13 residues. Germline lookup yields CDR1 SGHNT and CDR2 YYREEE (reference sequence). The CDR3 sequence: CASSLTGANVLTF. CDR3 nucleotide sequence: TGTGCCAGCAGCTTGACGGGGGCCAACGTCCTGACTTTC.

The CDR3 region has the DNA TGTGCCATCACACAGGGCCTCTCCTATAATTCACCCCTCCACTTT. This codes for CAITQGLSYNSPLHF. This chain links TRBV10-3 with TRBJ1-6; perhaps TRBD1 as D (6 bases). Deletions cut 7 bases from V and 0 bases from J, with 10 bases between. The length of the CDR3 is 15 residues. The germline V gene encodes CDR1 ENHRY and CDR2 SYGVKD.

The chain couples TRBV7-8 to TRBJ1-4; 8 bases match TRBD1. CDR3 length: 15 amino acids. The V gene's germline CDR1 is SGHVS and CDR2 FQNEAQ. J was trimmed by 7 bases and V by 1 base; bases with no gene match: 5. Here the CDR3 reads CASSLETGGVEKLFF. CDR3 nucleotide sequence: TGTGCCAGCAGCTTAGAAACAGGGGGGGTTGAAAAACTGTTTTTT. Filled out from reference TRBV7-8 and TRBJ1-4, the complete variable domain reads GAGVSQSPRYKVAKRGQDVALRCDPISGHVSLFWYQQALGQGPEFLTYFQNEAQLDKSGLPSDRFFAERPEGSVSTLKIQRTQQEDSAVYLCASSLETGGVEKLFFGSGTQLSVL.

The V call is TRBV5-1, the J call TRBJ1-6, with 7 bases lining up with TRBD1. V shed 2 bases, J shed 2 bases, and the junction held 22 bases outside the gene matches. Germline assignment: CDR1 SGHRS and CDR2 YFSETQ. The CDR3 is made up of 22 amino acids. CDR3 coding DNA: TGCGCCAGCAGCTTCGGGGGCCCTGCTCTTGCTAAGGGGGCCGCCTATAATTCACCCCTCCACTTT. It is translated as CASSFGGPALAKGAAYNSPLHF.

The CDR3 protein is CASSLAAGETGELFF. CDR3 nucleotides: TGTGCCAGCAGCTTAGCGGCGGGGGAGACCGGGGAGCTGTTTTTT. V gene TRBV7-2 combines with J gene TRBJ2-2, with 7 bases aligning to TRBD2. After removal of 0 bases from V and 5 bases from J, the junction contained 3 bases not matched to a gene. Germline V CDR1 and CDR2: SGHTA, FQGNSA. The CDR3 has 15 residues.

This clone came up once. This chain connects TRBV30 to TRBJ2-2; D gene ambiguous. This CDR3 region has 14 residues. Per the germline V gene, CDR1 is GTSNPN and CDR2 is SVGIG (reference sequence). The V and J ends lost 8 bases and 0 bases respectively, with 13 bases between them. The CDR3 loop is CARLVKANTGELFF. The CDR3 nucleotides read TGTGCCCGCCTTGTAAAGGCGAACACCGGGGAGCTGTTTTTT.

The chain couples TRBV9 to TRBJ2-1; 10 bases map to TRBD2. Germline CDR1 and CDR2: SGDLS and YYNGEE. The CDR3 loop spans 17 amino acids. V shed 3 bases and J 4 bases; nucleotides not matched to a gene: 10. This chain's CDR3 is CASSGGVLAGGYNEQFF. CDR3 coding DNA: TGTGCCAGCAGCGGTGGGGTCTTAGCGGGAGGTTACAATGAGCAGTTCTTC.

The gene calls are TRBV14 and TRBJ2-7; 10 bases map to TRBD2. The trim removed 6 bases at V and 0 bases at J, leaving 14 bases unmatched. The CDR3 totals 18 residues. Germline CDR1 SGHDN, CDR2 FVKESK. The CDR3 spells CASSRLVSGRKNSYEQYV. As DNA, the CDR3 is TGTGCCAGCAGTAGACTCGTTAGCGGGAGGAAGAACTCCTACGAGCAGTACGTC.

The chain couples TRBV27 to TRBJ1-1, with D maybe TRBD1 (5 bases). The V gene lost 8 bases and the J gene lost 5 bases, with 15 bases spanning the gap. Germline V gene sequence: CDR1 MNHEY, CDR2 SMNVEV (reference sequence). This CDR3 region has 13 residues. CDR3 DNA sequence: TGTGCCAGCTCCCCGGGGTGGGGGACTGAAGCTTTCTTT. This encodes CASSPGWGTEAFF.

The V gene is TRBV30, the J gene TRBJ2-2; D might be TRBD1 (6 bases). There are 16 residues in the CDR3. Germline assignment: CDR1 GTSNPN and CDR2 SVGIG (reference sequence). V dropped 0 bases and J dropped 0 bases, with 11 bases sitting between them. CDR3: CAWSVIRTANTGELFF. For the CDR3, the DNA is TGTGCCTGGAGTGTAATACGGACAGCGAACACCGGGGAGCTGTTTTTT.

The V gene is TRBV2, the J gene TRBJ2-1, with a possible D match to TRBD1 (6 bases). Germline assignment: CDR1 SNHLY and CDR2 FYNNEI. The CDR3 has 14 residues. The ends were cut back, 4 bases at V and 5 bases at J, with 12 bases in the middle. The CDR3, as DNA: TGTGCCAGCAGTGTACGGACAGCGAACAATGAGCAGTTCTTC. Protein: CASSVRTANNEQFF.

Written as DNA, the CDR3 is TGTGCCAGCAGTTCGACCAAGGGACCGGCCTACGAGCAGTACGTC. Encoded protein: CASSSTKGPAYEQYV. V is TRBV27 and J is TRBJ2-7; TRBD1 or TRBD2 may be the D gene (5 bases each). The CDR3 loop spans 15 amino acids. Germline CDR1 MNHEY, CDR2 SMNVEV (reference sequence). V was pared by 4 bases and J by 2 bases, with 15 bases between.

This clone came up a few times. The chain links TRBV20-1 to TRBJ2-1, with D hard to call. The CDR3 length is 11 residues. The V gene lost 3 bases and the J gene lost 8 bases, with 8 bases spanning the gap. Germline CDR1 is DFQATT and CDR2 is SNEGSKA (reference sequence). CDR3 DNA sequence: TGCAGTGCTAGTGCGTTCGATGAGCAGTTCTTC. This gives the protein CSASAFDEQFF.

This clone was detected once. The DNA for the CDR3 is TGTGCCAGCTCACGTGAGGAGTGGGAGACCCAGTACTTC. This translates into CASSREEWETQYF. The chain has TRBV18 and TRBJ2-5; D unclear. This CDR3 has 13 residues. Deletions cut 4 bases from V and 5 bases from J, with 11 bases between. Germline loops: CDR1 KGHSH, CDR2 LQKENI.

This clone has only a few counts. The rearrangement uses TRBV29-1 and TRBJ1-3; 7 positions match TRBD1. Germline values: CDR1 SQVTM, CDR2 ANQGSEA. This CDR3 spans 13 amino acids. V lost 6 bases to trimming and J lost 2 bases; unmatched junction nucleotides: 4. The CDR3 DNA reads as TGCAGCGTCTCGACAGGGCCTGGAAACACCATATATTTT. Amino acids: CSVSTGPGNTIYF.

The chain recombines TRBV5-6 with TRBJ1-6, with a weak D call TRBD1 (5 bases). V shed 3 bases and J shed 7 bases, with 20 bases lying between them. This CDR3 contains 17 residues. Looked up from germline, CDR1 is SGHDT and CDR2 is YYEEEE. The CDR3 bases are TGTGCCAGCAGCTCGGGGGGGAAACGGACGGGGAATTCACCCCTCCACTTT. Translation gives CASSSGGKRTGNSPLHF.

The chain recombines TRBV18 with TRBJ1-4, with D perhaps matching TRBD1 (6 bases). The CDR3 has 15 amino acids. With 3 bases removed from V and 7 bases from J, the gap between germline ends came to 15 bases. Germline CDR1 KGHSH, CDR2 LQKENI. This CDR3 reads CASSPNRVESEKLFF. The CDR3 region has the DNA TGTGCCAGCTCACCTAACAGGGTAGAGAGTGAAAAACTGTTTTTT. Looking up the rest from reference TRBV18 and TRBJ1-4 gives the full variable domain: NAGVMQNPRHLVRRRGQEARLRCSPMKGHSHVYWYRQLPEEGLKFMVYLQKENIIDESGMPKERFSAEFPKEGPSILRIQQVVRGDSAAYFCASSPNRVESEKLFFGSGTQLSVL.